In its sample, the clone carrying this T cell receptor (beta chain) was seen once. Per the authors' pipeline: Reference gene primer amplification gave nucleated cell count estimates. Libraries were prepared by immunoSEQ multiplex PCR; TCRdb keeps only in-frame clonotypes and omits some of them. V and J calls and clone size come straight from that table; D and trimming were deduced from the DNA. The sample has 52,000 or so clones; roughly 80% are singletons. This specimen belongs to a study of blood T cell repertoires in COVID-19. Study overall: From the United States, Italy and Spain came samples of acute and convalescent COVID-19. T cells, B-cell-depleted T cells, or PBMCs supplied cDNA or gDNA.

The V and J ends lost 5 bases and 0 bases, in that order; junction bases with no gene match: 8. Germline values: CDR1 SGHAT, CDR2 FQNNGV. The CDR3 length is 16 residues. Sequenced input: peripheral blood. The rearrangement uses TRBV11-2 and TRBJ1-1, with 8 bases matching TRBD1. This receptor was obtained from a human donor in a cohort sampled during active or convalescent COVID-19. The CDR3 loop is CASSPRTGLMNTEAFF. The CDR3, as DNA: TGTGCCAGCAGCCCCCGGACAGGGCTGATGAACACTGAAGCTTTCTTT.